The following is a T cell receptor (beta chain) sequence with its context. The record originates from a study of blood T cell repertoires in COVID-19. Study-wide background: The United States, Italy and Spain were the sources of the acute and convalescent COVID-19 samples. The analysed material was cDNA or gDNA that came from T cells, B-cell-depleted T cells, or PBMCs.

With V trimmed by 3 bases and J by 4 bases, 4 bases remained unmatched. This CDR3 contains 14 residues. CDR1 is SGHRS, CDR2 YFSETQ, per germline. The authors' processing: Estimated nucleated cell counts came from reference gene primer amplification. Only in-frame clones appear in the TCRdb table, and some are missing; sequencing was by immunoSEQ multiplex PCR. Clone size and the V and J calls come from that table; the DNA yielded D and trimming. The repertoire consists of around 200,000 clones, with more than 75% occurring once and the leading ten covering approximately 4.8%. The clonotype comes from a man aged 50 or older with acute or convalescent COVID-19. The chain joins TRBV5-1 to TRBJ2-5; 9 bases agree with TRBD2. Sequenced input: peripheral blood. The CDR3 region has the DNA TGCGCCAGCAGCTACGGTAGCGGGGGAGAGACCCAGTACTTC. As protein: CASSYGSGGETQYF.